This paragraph reports one T cell receptor (beta chain). The target antigen is unknown. The read terminates 3 residues ahead of where the CDR3 ends, so the germline J gene completes it. Germline V gene sequence: CDR1 DFQATT, CDR2 SNEGSKA (reference sequence). J was trimmed by 5 bases and V by 3 bases; bases with no gene match: 3. CDR3 length: 14 residues. The sample originates from a study of T cells in women clearing cervical HPV infection. Study-level information: HLA type could not be excluded as a confounder.

TCRdb's table, derived via immunoSEQ multiplex PCR, lists solely in-frame clones and lacks some. This sample contains roughly 42,000 clones. Whole-study findings and limits: TRBV6-7 abundance was lower in cases than controls (0.11% versus 0.16%).

This receptor was obtained from a woman aged 18-70 years with a cervical HPV16 infection that either progressed to CIN3+ or cleared (not recorded which). The sequencing sample was made of blood buffy coat. This chain joins TRBV20-1 and TRBJ1-5, with 11 bases matching TRBD1. The CDR3 is CSARDRGLDQPQHF. CDR3 bases read: TGCAGTGCTAGGGACAGGGGGCTAGATCAGCCC.